The sequence of this TCR beta chain was determined in a study of cytomegalovirus exposure and HLA in healthy donors. With 0 bases clipped from V and 4 bases from J, the junction kept 3 bases outside the gene matches. Germline V lookup: CDR1 SGHRS, CDR2 YFSETQ. The length of the CDR3 is 14 residues. This clone was counted once. Its specificity is not known. General study findings and limits: Because they were indistinguishable, some V segments, including TRBV6-2 and TRBV6-3, were excluded.

The PCR contained 60 Vbeta and 13 Jbeta primers. The data were produced by immunoSEQ multiplex PCR, yet TCRdb's version contains in-frame clones alone and is incomplete. The sample has approximately 120,000 clones; approximately 71% are singletons. The chain joins TRBV5-1 to TRBJ2-7; 8 nucleotides agree with TRBD1. The sequence was collected from an older woman in good health and CMV-seropositive. The sequenced material came from PBMCs. The CDR3 sequence: CASSLVGQGYEQYF. CDR3 in DNA: TGCGCCAGCAGCTTGGTCGGACAGGGATACGAGCAGTACTTC.